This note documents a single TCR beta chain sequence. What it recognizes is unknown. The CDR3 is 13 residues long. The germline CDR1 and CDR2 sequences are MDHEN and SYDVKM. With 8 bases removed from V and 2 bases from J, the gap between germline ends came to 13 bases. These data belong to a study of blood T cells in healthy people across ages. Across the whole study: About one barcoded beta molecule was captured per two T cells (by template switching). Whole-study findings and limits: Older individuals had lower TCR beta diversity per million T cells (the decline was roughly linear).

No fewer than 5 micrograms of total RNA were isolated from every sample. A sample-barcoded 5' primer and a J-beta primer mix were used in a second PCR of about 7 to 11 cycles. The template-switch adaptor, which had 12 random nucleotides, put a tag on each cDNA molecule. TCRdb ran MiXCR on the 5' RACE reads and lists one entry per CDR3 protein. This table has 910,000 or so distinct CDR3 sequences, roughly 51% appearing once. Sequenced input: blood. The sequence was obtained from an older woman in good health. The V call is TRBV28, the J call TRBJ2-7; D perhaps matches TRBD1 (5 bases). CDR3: CASRMVGAYEQYF. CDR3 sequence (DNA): TGTGCCAGCCGAATGGTAGGGGCCTACGAGCAGTACTTC.